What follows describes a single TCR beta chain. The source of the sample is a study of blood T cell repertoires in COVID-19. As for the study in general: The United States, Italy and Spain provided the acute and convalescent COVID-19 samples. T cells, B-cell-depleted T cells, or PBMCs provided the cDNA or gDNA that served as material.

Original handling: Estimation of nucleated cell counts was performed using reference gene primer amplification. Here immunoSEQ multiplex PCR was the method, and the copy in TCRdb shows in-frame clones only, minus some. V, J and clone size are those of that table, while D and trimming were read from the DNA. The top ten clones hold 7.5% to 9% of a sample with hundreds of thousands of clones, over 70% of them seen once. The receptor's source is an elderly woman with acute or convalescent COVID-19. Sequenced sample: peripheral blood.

The DNA of the CDR3 is TGTGCCAGCAGCTCCGGGGGGCAGGGGGCCCACGAGCAGTACTTC. This translates into CASSSGGQGAHEQYF. The chain combines TRBV13 with TRBJ2-7; possible D gene TRBD1, 8 bases. V dropped 4 bases and J dropped 5 bases, with 18 bases sitting between them. CDR1 is PRHDT, CDR2 FYEKMQ, per germline (reference sequence). This CDR3 spans 15 amino acids.